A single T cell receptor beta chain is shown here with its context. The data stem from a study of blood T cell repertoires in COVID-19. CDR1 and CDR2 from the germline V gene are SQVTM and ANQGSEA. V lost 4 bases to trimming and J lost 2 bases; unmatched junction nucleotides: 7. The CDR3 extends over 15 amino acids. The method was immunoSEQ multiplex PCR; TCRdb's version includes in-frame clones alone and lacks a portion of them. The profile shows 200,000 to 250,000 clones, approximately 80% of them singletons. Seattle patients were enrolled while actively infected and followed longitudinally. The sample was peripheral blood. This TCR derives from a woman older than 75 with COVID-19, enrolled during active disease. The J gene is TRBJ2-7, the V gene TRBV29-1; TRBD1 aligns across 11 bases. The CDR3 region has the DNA TGCAGCGTTGGTGGGACAGGGGGATTTACCTACGAGCAGTACTTC. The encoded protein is CSVGGTGGFTYEQYF.